This T cell receptor beta chain was captured by sequencing in a study of OX40 agonist ivuxolimab in advanced cancers. Study in general: It was permissible to have had prior anti-PD-1, anti-PD-L1 or anti-CTLA-4 therapy, and about 40% had some. Study results and caveats: The mean number of expanded clones was higher in CD8+ T cells than in CD4+. It was also the case that some nonresponders had low normalized T-cell clonal expansion.

Germline loops: CDR1 MGHRA, CDR2 YSYEKL. This CDR3 is 16 amino acids long. V dropped 0 bases and J dropped 5 bases, with 17 bases sitting between them. Using immunoSEQ multiplex PCR, the repertoire was profiled, and TCRdb retains in-frame clones only, with some absent. The data show about 59,000 clones, around 92% seen once. Concerning this clone: Its antigen is undetermined.

The gene calls are TRBV4-1 and TRBJ2-7, with a possible D match to TRBD1 (6 bases). Here the sequenced sample was CD4+ or CD8+ T cells sorted from blood, taken in a trial of the OX40 agonist ivuxolimab. The source of this sequence is an adult with an advanced solid tumor such as melanoma, head and neck, liver or kidney cancer. CDR3 in amino acids: CASSQDWGRSLHEQYV. The CDR3 bases are TGCGCCAGCAGCCAAGATTGGGGGCGTAGTCTCCACGAGCAGTACGTC.